This T cell receptor beta chain was observed in a study of T cells in localized non-small cell lung cancer. Study-wide findings and caveats: Because researchers sequenced only one region of the tumor, heterogeneity is still possible. There was an association of higher blood T cell density with longer overall survival. Adjacent uninvolved lung tissue had the highest T cell clonality, exceeding tumor. Across samples, adjacent lung featured a median approximately 60 of the top 100 tumor clones.

The assay was immunoSEQ multiplex PCR, and TCRdb's table has in-frame clones only and misses some. The sample records 25,000 to 35,000 clones, approximately 88% being singletons. Regarding this clone: The antigen is not known.

V dropped 1 base and J dropped 4 bases, with 13 bases sitting between them. The CDR3 extends over 15 amino acids. Germline V CDR1 and CDR2: SGHTA, FQGNSA. Sequences were derived from peripheral blood, sampled before any cancer treatment. The source of this sequence is a male donor aged 60 or over with stage I lung adenocarcinoma. V gene TRBV7-2 combines with J gene TRBJ1-2, with D possibly TRBD1 on 6 matching bases. DNA of the CDR3: TGTGCCAGCAGCTTAGATGGCAGGGGAACCTATGGCTACACCTTC. This encodes CASSLDGRGTYGYTF.